This entry concerns a single T cell receptor beta chain. The antigen is undetermined. This record comes from a study of Tregs in tolerant kidney transplant recipients. V shed 5 bases and J shed 0 bases, with 5 bases lying between them. The CDR3 is made up of 13 amino acids. The germline V gene encodes CDR1 SGHTA and CDR2 FQGNSA. An overnight rest at 37°C with 200 IU/ml IL-2 preceded regulatory T cell sorting from thawed PBMCs. Overall study findings and caveats: Biological reproducibility was not directly addressed in this study. For some patients, primers changed over time, blocking nucleotide-level comparison. The small number of patients limits these findings pending further validation.

Data came from immunoSEQ multiplex PCR; TCRdb stores just in-frame clones and leaves some out. The table lists about 73,000 clones, approximately 90% of them singletons. Sequenced here: Tregs from blood, sampled before the transplant. The TCR comes from a human donor who received a combined kidney and bone marrow transplant. V usage is TRBV7-2 and J usage is TRBJ1-5; D is uncertain. The CDR3 region has the DNA TGTGCCAGCAGCAGCTATAGCAATCAGCCCCAGCATTTT. Protein: CASSSYSNQPQHF.